A selection of T cell receptor beta chains follows, all from one sample in a study of CD8 T cells in ankylosing spondylitis. TCRdb fed the 5' RACE reads into MiXCR, producing one record per CDR3 protein. The sample carries 130,000 or so distinct CDR3 sequences, roughly 18% recorded once. The sample taken for sequencing was blood, either unsorted or a sorted T cell fraction (not recorded which). The receptors were gathered from a male donor with ankylosing spondylitis. Both conserved end residues are part of each CDR3.

v_call: TRBV7-9
j_call: TRBJ2-5
cdr3_aa: CASSLDREWGETQYF

v_call: TRBV7-2
j_call: TRBJ2-3
cdr3_aa: CASSLLLAGPPGDTQYF

v_call: TRBV28
j_call: TRBJ2-7
cdr3_aa: CASSFVSSYEQYF

v_call: TRBV9
j_call: TRBJ2-1
cdr3_aa: CASSEREVYNEQFF

v_call: TRBV14
j_call: TRBJ2-1
cdr3_aa: CASSRMYNEQFF

v_call: TRBV12-5
j_call: TRBJ2-7
cdr3_aa: CASGLVQGVTNEQYF

v_call: TRBV4-1
j_call: TRBJ2-5
cdr3_aa: CASSQDRAGGPEETQYF

v_call: TRBV27
j_call: TRBJ1-6
cdr3_aa: CATTWSSNSPLHF

v_call: TRBV5-6
j_call: TRBJ1-1
cdr3_aa: CASSLAFRARGAPEAFF

v_call: TRBV12-3/TRBV12-4
j_call: TRBJ2-1
cdr3_aa: CASSPQREGHEQFF

v_call: TRBV21-1
j_call: TRBJ2-3
cdr3_aa: CASIQKGGTSALPPSTDTQYF

v_call: TRBV28
j_call: TRBJ1-5
cdr3_aa: CASSLWQGDQPQHF

v_call: TRBV6-2/TRBV6-3
j_call: TRBJ2-7
cdr3_aa: CASSYVNPYEQYF

v_call: TRBV20-1
j_call: TRBJ2-7
cdr3_aa: CSARGAGAGVHEQYF

v_call: TRBV27
j_call: TRBJ1-4
cdr3_aa: CASSPDSGLSKAKLFF

v_call: TRBV5-4
j_call: TRBJ2-3
cdr3_aa: CASSIEATSGSTDTQYF

v_call: TRBV7-9
j_call: TRBJ2-1
cdr3_aa: CASSSPPGPHNEQFF

v_call: TRBV12-3/TRBV12-4
j_call: TRBJ2-5
cdr3_aa: CASSSPREKETQYF

v_call: TRBV4-1
j_call: TRBJ2-1
cdr3_aa: CASRGTHSSYNEQFF

v_call: TRBV4-1
j_call: TRBJ2-7
cdr3_aa: CASSPQIAGGYEQYF

v_call: TRBV11-2
j_call: TRBJ2-2
cdr3_aa: CASSSSRGVNTGELFF

v_call: TRBV10-3
j_call: TRBJ1-6
cdr3_aa: CAISESPSTSSYNSPLHF

v_call: TRBV7-9
j_call: TRBJ2-5
cdr3_aa: CASSLGAVGTQETQYF

v_call: TRBV9
j_call: TRBJ2-1
cdr3_aa: CASSEDTETNEQFF

v_call: TRBV10-3
j_call: TRBJ2-1
cdr3_aa: CAISPSGGGHNEQFF

v_call: TRBV7-3
j_call: TRBJ2-1
cdr3_aa: CASSFPPGDEQFF

v_call: TRBV27
j_call: TRBJ2-2
cdr3_aa: CATLGARTGELFF